This T cell receptor (beta chain) was sequenced in a study of blood T cell repertoires in COVID-19. The overall study: COVID-19 samples collected from the United States, Italy and Spain covered acute and convalescent phases. PBMCs, B-cell-depleted T cells, or T cells provided the cDNA or gDNA that made up the material.

V shed 3 bases, J shed 3 bases, and the junction held 5 bases outside the gene matches. CDR3 length: 15 amino acids. Germline V gene data show CDR1 as GTSNPN and CDR2 as SVGIG (reference sequence). Original handling: It was from reference gene primer amplification that nucleated cell counts were estimated. The data were produced by immunoSEQ multiplex PCR, yet TCRdb's version contains in-frame clones alone and is incomplete. V, J and clone size were drawn from that table, and D and trimming were deduced from the DNA. Of approximately 200,000 clones in the sample, around 80% were seen once. The chain recombines TRBV30 with TRBJ1-1, with 12 bases matching TRBD1. Sequenced material: peripheral blood. This receptor was taken from a woman aged 80 or over with acute or convalescent COVID-19. DNA for the CDR3: TGTGCCTGGAGAGCGGGACAGGGGGCGGACACTGAAGCTTTCTTT. It is translated as CAWRAGQGADTEAFF.